This T cell receptor beta chain appears in the sequencing data of a study of blood T cell repertoires in COVID-19. Only one count was recorded for this clone. The CDR3 totals 14 residues. The germline V gene encodes CDR1 MDHEN and CDR2 SYDVKM. The V end lost 2 bases, the J end lost 5 bases, and 9 bases lay between the germline ends. Per the original data handling: Nucleated cell counts were estimated from reference gene primer amplification. TCRdb's table, derived via immunoSEQ multiplex PCR, lists solely in-frame clones and lacks some. D and trimming were read from the DNA, whereas the V and J calls and clone size are those reported in that table. The table has 90,000 or so clones, 87% seen once; the top ten hold roughly 1.2%.

This receptor was taken from a human donor in a cohort sampled during active COVID-19. The chain recombines TRBV28 with TRBJ2-2, with D tentatively TRBD2 (5 bases). Sequencing was carried out using peripheral blood. The CDR3 here is CASSLDRTTGELFF. CDR3 sequence (DNA): TGTGCCAGCAGTTTAGATCGGACTACCGGGGAGCTGTTTTTT.